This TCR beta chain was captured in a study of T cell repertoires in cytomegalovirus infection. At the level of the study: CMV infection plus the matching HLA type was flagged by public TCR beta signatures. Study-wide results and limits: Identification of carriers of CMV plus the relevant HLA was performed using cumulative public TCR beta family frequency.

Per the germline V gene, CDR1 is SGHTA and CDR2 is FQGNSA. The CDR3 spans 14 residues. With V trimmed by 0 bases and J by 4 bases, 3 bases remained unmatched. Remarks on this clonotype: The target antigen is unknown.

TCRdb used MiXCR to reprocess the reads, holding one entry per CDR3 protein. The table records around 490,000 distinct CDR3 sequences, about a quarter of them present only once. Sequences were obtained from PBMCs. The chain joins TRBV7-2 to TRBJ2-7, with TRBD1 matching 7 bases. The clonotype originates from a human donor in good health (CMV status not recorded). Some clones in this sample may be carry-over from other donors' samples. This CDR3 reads CASSLATGLYEQYF. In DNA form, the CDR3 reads TGTGCCAGCAGCTTAGCGACAGGGTTGTACGAGCAGTACTTC.